The 29 T cell receptor beta chains below come from one sample, sequenced in a study of blood T cells in healthy people across ages. A sample-barcoded 5' primer and a J-beta primer mix were used in a second PCR of about 6 to 11 cycles. TCRdb reprocessed the 5' RACE reads via MiXCR and lists one record per CDR3 protein. The repertoire holds approximately 680,000 distinct CDR3 sequences, with about a third as singletons. Sequencing input: blood. Receptors originate from a woman of 80 years or more in good health.

This clonotype was observed at least ten times. V is TRBV29-1 and J is TRBJ2-1; D may be TRBD1 or TRBD2 (5 bases each). This CDR3 region has 10 residues. Germline CDR1 is SQVTM and CDR2 is ANQGSEA. The V end was cut by 7 bases, the J end by 9 bases, with 10 bases between. The CDR3 loop reads CSGGSLEQFF. The CDR3 nucleotides are TGCAGCGGGGGGAGCCTTGAGCAGTTCTTC.

This clonotype was recorded at least ten times. The genes are TRBV6-1 and TRBJ2-6; no definite D call. Germline V lookup: CDR1 MNHNS, CDR2 SASEGT. The CDR3 contains 16 residues. V was trimmed by 7 bases and J by 1 base, leaving 14 bases between them. The CDR3 loop is CASNEGVGSGANVLTF. In nucleotides, the CDR3 is TGTGCCAGCAACGAAGGAGTAGGGTCTGGGGCCAACGTCCTGACTTTC.

This clonotype was observed at least ten times. The rearrangement links TRBV3-1 to TRBJ1-2; a weak D match, TRBD1 (6 bases). In germline, CDR1 is LGHDT, CDR2 YNNKEL (reference sequence). The CDR3 sequence is 15 residues long. V lost 2 bases and J lost 2, with 12 bases in between. The CDR3 DNA reads TGTGCCAGCAGCCAAAAATCCGGACAGAACTATGGCTACACCTTC. Its translation: CASSQKSGQNYGYTF.

Details on this clonotype: Given a much more abundant clone one base away, this may be a read error. This chain joins TRBV7-8 and TRBJ2-3; either TRBD1 or TRBD2 may supply D (5 bases each). Trimming pared 5 bases from V and 0 bases from J, leaving 21 bases between. Per germline, CDR1 SGHVS and CDR2 FQNEAQ. CDR3 length equals 18 residues. CDR3 DNA sequence: TGTGCCAGCAGCCGACCCACCACGGGACGGGGAAGCACAGATACGCAGTATTTT. This gives the protein CASSRPTTGRGSTDTQYF. The full variable domain, with the rest looked up from reference TRBV7-8 and TRBJ2-3, is GAGVSQSPRYKVAKRGQDVALRCDPISGHVSLFWYQQALGQGPEFLTYFQNEAQLDKSGLPSDRFFAERPEGSVSTLKIQRTQQEDSAVYLCASSRPTTGRGSTDTQYFGPGTRLTVL.

This clonotype was seen at least ten times. The rearrangement joins TRBV7-8 to TRBJ2-1, with D possibly TRBD1 on 6 matching bases. Trimming removed 5 bases at V and 0 bases at J, with 14 bases between. CDR3 size: 16 residues. Germline loops: CDR1 SGHVS, CDR2 FQNEAQ. Here the CDR3 reads CASSAYRVSSYNEQFF. Here the CDR3 DNA reads TGTGCCAGCAGCGCCTACAGGGTAAGCTCCTACAATGAGCAGTTCTTC.

This clonotype was seen more than once but under ten times. The chain employs TRBV6-5 and TRBJ1-5, with TRBD1 as a possible D gene (6 bases). Germline V gives CDR1 MNHEY, CDR2 SVGAGI. CDR3 size: 16 residues. V dropped 4 bases and J dropped 1 base, with 14 bases sitting between them. The CDR3 is CASSSSGDRSNQPQHF. The DNA for the CDR3 is TGTGCCAGCAGTTCCTCAGGGGATAGAAGCAATCAGCCCCAGCATTTT.

This clonotype was counted many times. This chain uses TRBV29-1 with TRBJ2-5, with D tentatively TRBD1 or TRBD2 (5 bases each). CDR3 length: 13 residues. From germline, CDR1 is SQVTM and CDR2 ANQGSEA. Trimming shortened V by 6 bases and J by 5 bases, and 16 bases separated the two germline ends. The CDR3 loop reads CSVPGTPGETQYF. CDR3 in DNA: TGCAGCGTCCCCGGGACCCCCGGTGAGACCCAGTACTTC.

There are many counts of this clonotype. This sequence joins TRBV7-2 and TRBJ2-5; a weak D match, TRBD2 (6 bases). V shed 4 bases and J shed 5 bases, with 17 bases lying between them. This CDR3 comprises 15 residues. Germline loops: CDR1 SGHTA, CDR2 FQGNSA. The CDR3 spells CASSSVGGARETQYF. The CDR3 DNA sequence: TGTGCCAGCAGCTCCGTGGGCGGGGCCAGGGAGACCCAGTACTTC.

This clonotype was seen a few times. This sequence joins TRBV6-5 and TRBJ2-3; D is uncertain. In germline, CDR1 is MNHEY, CDR2 SVGAGI. This CDR3 region has 13 residues. V was clipped by 0 bases and J by 1 base, with 2 bases between them. DNA for the CDR3: TGTGCCAGCAGTTACTCTGGCACAGATACGCAGTATTTT. Protein sequence: CASSYSGTDTQYF.

The rearrangement joins TRBV7-3 to TRBJ1-3; D might be TRBD1 (5 bases). V lost 1 base and J lost 0, with 10 bases in between. CDR3 length: 16 amino acids. Germline CDR1 reads SGHTA; CDR2 reads FQGTGA. The CDR3 sequence is CASSLMGGSSGNTIYF. The CDR3 bases are TGTGCCAGCAGCTTAATGGGGGGGAGCTCTGGAAACACCATATATTTT.

This clonotype was seen many times. The V gene is TRBV10-3, the J gene TRBJ2-3; 8 positions agree with TRBD2. Losses at the gene ends were 3 bases for V and 4 bases for J; bases not matched to a gene: 6. Germline V gene lookup returns CDR1 ENHRY and CDR2 SYGVKD. The CDR3 is 15 amino acids. The CDR3 is CAISERGGRADTQYF. The DNA for the CDR3 is TGTGCCATCAGTGAACGGGGGGGCCGCGCAGATACGCAGTATTTT.

This sequence joins TRBV27 and TRBJ2-1, with 8 bases fitting TRBD2. Per germline, CDR1 MNHEY and CDR2 SMNVEV (reference sequence). The CDR3 totals 16 residues. Unmatched junction bases numbered 8, after V lost 3 bases and J lost 4 bases. DNA of the CDR3: TGTGCCAGCAGTTTCTCGGCGGGGGGCGATTACAATGAGCAGTTCTTC. Amino acids: CASSFSAGGDYNEQFF.

Comments on this clonotype: A much larger clone differs by one base, so this may be a read error. This CDR3 is missing its conserved last phenylalanine or tryptophan, likely due to a read error. The chain combines TRBV6-2 or TRBV6-3 with TRBJ2-7, with 7 positions matching TRBD1. After removal of 7 bases from V and 3 bases from J, the junction contained 12 bases not matched to a gene. CDR1 and CDR2 from the germline V gene are MNHEY and SVGEGT. CDR3 length equals 15 residues. CDR3 protein: CASTRGQEIFYEQYL. Written as DNA, the CDR3 is TGTGCCAGCACTCGAGGACAGGAAATTTTCTACGAGCAGTACCTC.

The chain employs TRBV28 and TRBJ1-2, with 7 bases aligning to TRBD1. Germline assignment: CDR1 MDHEN and CDR2 SYDVKM. This CDR3 is 14 amino acids long. Unmatched junction bases numbered 8, after V lost 3 bases and J lost 7 bases. The CDR3 region has the DNA TGTGCCAGCAGTTTGCAGGGGGTAATCCGTGGCTACACCTTC. It yields the protein CASSLQGVIRGYTF.

V usage is TRBV7-2 and J usage is TRBJ2-7, with 10 bases aligning to TRBD1. The trim removed 6 bases at V and 0 bases at J, leaving 20 bases unmatched. CDR1 is SGHTA, CDR2 FQGNSA, per germline. CDR3 length: 20 residues. CDR3 loop: CASREIPGQGPPKSSYEQYF. As DNA, the CDR3 is TGTGCCAGCAGGGAGATCCCGGGACAGGGGCCCCCCAAGAGCTCCTACGAGCAGTACTTC.

This clonotype was detected only a few times. The chain links TRBV25-1 to TRBJ2-1; the match to TRBD2 covers 11 bases. CDR1 and CDR2 from the germline V gene are MGHDK and SYGVNS. J was trimmed by 8 bases and V by 2 bases; bases with no gene match: 8. This CDR3 contains 16 residues. CDR3 bases: TGTGCCAGCAGTGAAGGGGTAGCGGGGGGGCTGCATGAGCAGTTCTTC. Encoded protein: CASSEGVAGGLHEQFF.

A few counts support this clonotype. A much larger clone is a single base away; this may be a read error. The rearrangement joins TRBV9 to TRBJ2-1; 9 bases line up with TRBD1. With the DNA end fitting TRBJ2-7 better, the J assignment may be wrong. Germline CDR1 reads SGDLS; CDR2 reads YYNGEE. This CDR3 comprises 16 residues. The CDR3 nucleotides read TGTGCCAGCAGCAAGGGACAGGGTATATCCTACAATGAGCAGTACTTC. Residues: CASSKGQGISYNEQYF.

V and J are TRBV29-1 and TRBJ2-5; D call uncertain. The CDR3 consists of 11 residues. The germline V gene has CDR1 SQVTM and CDR2 ANQGSEA. Trimming left V 6 bases short and J 2 bases short, with 7 bases between. The CDR3 protein is CSVGEQETQYF. DNA of the CDR3: TGCAGCGTCGGAGAGCAAGAGACCCAGTACTTC.

V is TRBV11-2 and J is TRBJ2-1, with D possibly TRBD1 on 6 matching bases. CDR1 is SGHAT, CDR2 FQNNGV, per germline. The V end was cut by 1 base, the J end by 1 base, with 8 bases between. The CDR3 spans 15 residues. CDR3 DNA sequence: TGTGCCAGCAGCTTAGTTAGGGGGTCCTACAATGAGCAGTTCTTC. Translating it yields CASSLVRGSYNEQFF.

There are a few counts of this clonotype. A single base separates this from a much larger clone, so it may be a read error. V usage is TRBV11-1 and J usage is TRBJ2-5; TRBD1 or TRBD2 may be the D gene (5 bases each). Germline lookup yields CDR1 SGHAT and CDR2 FQDESV (reference sequence). The length of the CDR3 is 14 residues. The CDR3 reads CASRPRDVKEPQYF. As DNA, the CDR3 is TGTGCCAGCAGACCCCGGGACGTTAAAGAGCCCCAGTACTTC.

The sample holds many counts of this clonotype. DNA of the CDR3: TGCGCCAGCAGCTTGGCGGCAGGCGACCAGCCCCAGCATTTT. Protein sequence: CASSLAAGDQPQHF. This chain joins TRBV5-1 and TRBJ1-5; D uncertain. V lost 0 bases and J 7 bases, leaving 11 bases between the germline ends. The CDR3 runs 14 residues. The germline gives CDR1 SGHRS, CDR2 YFSETQ. The full variable domain, its missing parts supplied by reference TRBV5-1 and TRBJ1-5, is KAGVTQTPRYLIKTRGQQVTLSCSPISGHRSVSWYQQTPGQGLQFLFEYFSETQRNKGNFPGRFSGRQFSNSRSEMNVSTLELGDSALYLCASSLAAGDQPQHFGDGTRLSIL.

A few counts support this clonotype. V and J are TRBV7-2 and TRBJ2-1; unclear D gene. Germline assignment: CDR1 SGHTA and CDR2 FQGNSA. The CDR3 totals 12 residues. V was clipped by 2 bases and J by 10 bases, with 9 bases between them. The CDR3 bases are TGTGCCAGCAGCTTAACGATAGGCGAGCAGTTCTTC. The encoded protein is CASSLTIGEQFF.

This clonotype was found many times. The chain uses TRBV5-6 and TRBJ2-7, with a possible D match to TRBD2 (5 bases). Looked up from germline, CDR1 is SGHDT and CDR2 is YYEEEE. The ends were cut back, 6 bases at V and 5 bases at J, with 12 bases in the middle. The CDR3 has 12 residues. The CDR3 spells CASKDRGHEQYF. DNA for the CDR3: TGTGCCAGCAAAGATCGAGGGCACGAGCAGTACTTC.

The sample holds many counts of this clonotype. The chain carries TRBV29-1 and TRBJ2-1; no reliable D call. The CDR3 runs 12 residues. Germline V gene data show CDR1 as SQVTM and CDR2 as ANQGSEA. V dropped 0 bases and J dropped 6 bases, with 6 bases sitting between them. CDR3 in amino acids: CSVEDGGNEQFF. The DNA of the CDR3 is TGCAGCGTTGAAGATGGCGGCAATGAGCAGTTCTTC.

V gene TRBV20-1 combines with J gene TRBJ1-4; a possible D gene is TRBD1 (6 bases). The CDR3 runs 14 residues. With 4 bases removed from V and 3 bases from J, the gap between germline ends came to 12 bases. Germline V gene sequence: CDR1 DFQATT, CDR2 SNEGSKA (reference sequence). The CDR3 nucleotides are TGCAGTGCTAACAACAGGGATTCTAATGAAAAACTGTTTTTT. Its translation is CSANNRDSNEKLFF.

V is TRBV2 and J is TRBJ1-4, with D possibly matching TRBD1 (5 bases). The CDR3 runs 15 residues. From germline, CDR1 is SNHLY and CDR2 FYNNEI. V shed 1 base and J shed 5 bases, with 11 bases lying between them. CDR3 region: CASSEDRGFNEKLFF. CDR3 nucleotide sequence: TGTGCCAGCAGTGAAGATCGGGGCTTCAATGAAAAACTGTTTTTT.

This clonotype was found many times. This sequence joins TRBV21-1 and TRBJ2-4. TRBV21-1 is tagged as a pseudogene. This CDR3 region has 14 residues. The DNA of the CDR3 is TGTGCCAGCAGCAGAAGAATGGCCAAAAACATTCAGTACTTC. It specifies CASSRRMAKNIQYF.

The chain uses TRBV10-3 and TRBJ2-7, with TRBD1 identical over 10 bases. The J call may be wrong; the DNA end is better matched by TRBJ2-5. This CDR3 comprises 13 residues. Germline V gives CDR1 ENHRY, CDR2 SYGVKD. The CDR3: CAIGRQGAETQYF. DNA of the CDR3: TGTGCCATCGGGAGACAGGGGGCAGAGACCCAGTACTTC.

Concerning this clonotype itself: The germline gene is not matched at one end of the junction; a read error may be the cause. The chain recombines TRBV11-2 with TRBJ1-1, with TRBD1 as a possible D gene (5 bases). The CDR3 runs 15 residues. Germline values: CDR1 SGHAT, CDR2 FQNNGV. CDR3 sequence: CASSLELGVNTEAFF. DNA for the CDR3: TGTGCCAGCAGCTTAGAGCTAGGGGTGAATACTGAAGCTTTCTTT.